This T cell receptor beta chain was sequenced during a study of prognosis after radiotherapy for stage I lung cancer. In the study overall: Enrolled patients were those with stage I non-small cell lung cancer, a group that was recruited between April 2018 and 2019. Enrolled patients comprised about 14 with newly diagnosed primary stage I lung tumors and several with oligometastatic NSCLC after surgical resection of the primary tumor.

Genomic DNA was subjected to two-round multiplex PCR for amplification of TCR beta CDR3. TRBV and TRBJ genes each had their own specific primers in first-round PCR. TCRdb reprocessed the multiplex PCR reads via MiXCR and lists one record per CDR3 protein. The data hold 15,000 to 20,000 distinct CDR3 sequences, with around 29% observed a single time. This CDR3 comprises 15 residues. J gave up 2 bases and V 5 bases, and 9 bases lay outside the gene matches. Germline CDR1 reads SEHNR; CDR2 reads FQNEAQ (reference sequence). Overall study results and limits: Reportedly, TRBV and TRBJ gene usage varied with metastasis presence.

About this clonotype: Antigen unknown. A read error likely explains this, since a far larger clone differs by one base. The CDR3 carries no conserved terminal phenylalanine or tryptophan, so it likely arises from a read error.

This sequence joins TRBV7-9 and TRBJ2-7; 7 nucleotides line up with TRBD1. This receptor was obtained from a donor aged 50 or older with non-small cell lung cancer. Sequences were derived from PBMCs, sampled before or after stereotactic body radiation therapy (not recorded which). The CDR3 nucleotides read TGTGCCAGCAGCCAGAGGAGGCAGGGGGCCTACGAGCAGTACTTA. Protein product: CASSQRRQGAYEQYL.